The entry that follows covers one T cell receptor beta chain sequence. The sample belongs to a study of blood T cell repertoires in COVID-19. Sequencing was performed with immunoSEQ multiplex PCR; in TCRdb, only in-frame clones are kept and a portion is missing. This sample yields approximately 97,000 clones, of which about nine tenths are seen a single time; roughly 1.9% belongs to the top ten. With V trimmed by 6 bases and J by 2 bases, 4 bases remained unmatched. The CDR3 sequence is 14 residues long. Germline CDR1 SGDLS, CDR2 YYNGEE. The gene calls are TRBV9 and TRBJ2-3, with 9 bases identical to TRBD2. The material sequenced was peripheral blood. The source is a woman in her 50s with COVID-19, enrolled during active disease. CDR3 amino acids: CASTAGGYTDTQYF. The CDR3 region has the DNA TGTGCCAGCACGGCGGGGGGGTACACAGATACGCAGTATTTT.